A selection of T cell receptor beta chains follows, all from one sample in a study of blood T cell repertoires in COVID-19. Sequencing was performed with immunoSEQ multiplex PCR; in TCRdb, only in-frame clones are kept and a portion is missing. The data hold 150,000 or so clones, with approximately 86% observed a single time. Sequenced: peripheral blood. These receptor sequences come from a woman in her 70s with COVID-19, enrolled during active disease. Both conserved end residues are part of each CDR3. The D gene is left open where the match is weak. Some rows have no size entry. The others give once, few or many, or a class for an expanded clone.

.,TRBJ2-7,.,TRBV5-5,15,TGTGCCAGCAGCTTGGCCTCTGGGAGATTCTACGAGCAGTACTTC,CASSLASGRFYEQYF
TRBD1,TRBJ2-7,.,TRBV7-9,15,TGTGCCAGCAGCTTAGCGGACAGGGGTTGGGACGAGCAGTACTTC,CASSLADRGWDEQYF
TRBD1,TRBJ1-2,.,TRBV27,14,TGTGCCAGCAGACCCAGGGACAGGACCTATGGCTACACCTTC,CASRPRDRTYGYTF
.,TRBJ2-5,.,TRBV14,16,TGTGCCAGCAGCCAAGATCCCCTCACGGGACTAGAGACCCAGTACTTC,CASSQDPLTGLETQYF
.,TRBJ2-3,once,TRBV6-1,16,TGTGCCAGCAGTGATATAACAGGGTGGGGAACAGATACGCAGTATTTT,CASSDITGWGTDTQYF
TRBD2,TRBJ2-1,.,TRBV4-1,17,TGCGCCAGCAGCCAAGAGGAGGGCGGGGGTCTTTACAATGAGCAGTTCTTC,CASSQEEGGGLYNEQFF
.,TRBJ1-6,once,TRBV7-6,13,TGTGCCAGCAGCTCGTCCCAGAATTCACCCCTCCACTTT,CASSSSQNSPLHF
TRBD1,TRBJ2-2,.,TRBV5-5,16,TGTGCCAGCAGCCCCCACGACAGGGGAGCCACCGGGGAGCTGTTTTTT,CASSPHDRGATGELFF
.,TRBJ1-5,.,TRBV19,14,TGTGCCAGTTCGAATAGCGGGGGCAATCAGCCCCAGCATTTT,CASSNSGGNQPQHF
TRBD1,TRBJ1-4,few,TRBV15,15,TGTGCCACCAGCGTTACAGGGGCCCGGAGGGAAAAACTGTTTTTT,CATSVTGARREKLFF
TRBD2,TRBJ2-1,.,TRBV18,16,TGTGCCAGCTCACAAAACCTAGCGGGGGGGCCTAGTGAGCAGTTCTTC,CASSQNLAGGPSEQFF
.,TRBJ2-6,.,TRBV18,15,TGTGCCAGCTCACCTGGACAGACCGGGGCCAACGTCCTGACTTTC,CASSPGQTGANVLTF
.,TRBJ1-6,once,TRBV30,14,TGTGCCTGGAGTTCGGGTACACCTGGGGAGTCCCTCCACTTT,CAWSSGTPGESLHF
TRBD1,TRBJ2-7,.,TRBV25-1,13,TGTGCCAGCAGGGGACAGGGTACCTACGAGCAGTACTTC,CASRGQGTYEQYF
.,TRBJ1-1,.,TRBV5-4,16,TGTGCCAGCAGCTTGGGAGAGGGAAGAGGGAACACTGAAGCTTTCTTT,CASSLGEGRGNTEAFF
TRBD1,TRBJ1-5,.,TRBV5-1,15,TGCGCCAGCAGAACCGGGACAGGGGAACATCAGCCCCAGCATTTT,CASRTGTGEHQPQHF
TRBD1,TRBJ2-3,.,TRBV12-5,14,TGTGCTAGTGGGGGACAGGGGGCAGGGGATACGCAGTATTTT,CASGGQGAGDTQYF
TRBD2,TRBJ2-1,.,TRBV10-3,15,TGTGCCATCAGTGGTGGCGGGGGGGCATACAATGAGCAGTTCTTC,CAISGGGGAYNEQFF
.,TRBJ1-5,few,TRBV30,13,TGTGCCTGGGGGCTTCGTAGCAATCAGCCCCAGCATTTT,CAWGLRSNQPQHF
TRBD1,TRBJ2-3,.,TRBV6-6,15,TGTGCCAGCAACCACGGACAGGGAGGCACAGATACGCAGTATTTT,CASNHGQGGTDTQYF
.,TRBJ2-7,.,TRBV5-6,15,TGTGCCAGCAGCTTAGGGGGATCTAGTTCCTACGAGCAGTACTTC,CASSLGGSSSYEQYF
TRBD2,TRBJ2-7,.,TRBV5-1,15,TGCGCCAGCAGCTTGGGGACTAGCGGGCGCTACGAGCAGTACTTC,CASSLGTSGRYEQYF
TRBD1,TRBJ1-2,.,TRBV28,14,TGTGCCAGCAGTCCCCCGGGACAGGGGGGAGGCTACACCTTC,CASSPPGQGGGYTF
.,TRBJ1-4,once,TRBV5-4,17,TGTGCCAGCAGCTCAACCGGGACACTGACAACTAATGAAAAACTGTTTTTT,CASSSTGTLTTNEKLFF
TRBD1,TRBJ1-6,.,TRBV18,14,TGTGCCAGCTCGCCGGGACAGGGTAATTCACCCCTCCACTTT,CASSPGQGNSPLHF
TRBD2,TRBJ2-2,.,TRBV14,16,TGTGCCAGCAGCCGATCTAGCGGGGGAGCCACCGGGGAGCTGTTTTTT,CASSRSSGGATGELFF
TRBD1,TRBJ1-1,.,TRBV7-9,13,TGTGCCAGCAGCTTAGAGGCAGGGGGAGGAACTTTCTTT,CASSLEAGGGTFF
.,TRBJ2-1,.,TRBV7-9,13,TGTGCCAGCAGCTCCCGGGCCTACAATGAGCAGTTCTTC,CASSSRAYNEQFF
.,TRBJ1-3,.,TRBV18,16,TGTGCCAGCTCACCACTTGGACAATTCTCTGGAAACACCATATATTTT,CASSPLGQFSGNTIYF
TRBD1,TRBJ2-7,.,TRBV7-9,15,TGTGCCAGCAGCAGCAGTACGGGACAGGGCTACGAGCAGTACTTC,CASSSSTGQGYEQYF
.,TRBJ2-1,.,TRBV6-5,14,TGTGCCAGCAGTTACGATTCACAGTACAATGAGCAGTTCTTC,CASSYDSQYNEQFF
TRBD1,TRBJ1-6,once,TRBV30,13,TGTGCCTGGAAGGGACAGGAAGATTCACCCCTCCACTTT,CAWKGQEDSPLHF
TRBD1,TRBJ1-6,.,TRBV10-1,17,TGCGCCAGCAGGGTTGGACAGGGGAGCTCCTATAATTCACCCCTCCACTTT,CASRVGQGSSYNSPLHF
TRBD2,TRBJ2-2,once,TRBV3-1/TRBV3-2,16,TGTGCCAGCAGCCCCAGACTAGCGCCGAACACCGGGGAGCTGTTTTTT,CASSPRLAPNTGELFF
TRBD1,TRBJ1-2,.,TRBV30,15,TGTGCCTGGACCCTTTTCGACAGGGGGGGCTATGGCTACACCTTC,CAWTLFDRGGYGYTF
TRBD2,TRBJ2-2,.,TRBV2,16,TGTGCCAGCAGTGAAAGGGGAGGGACGAACACCGGGGAGCTGTTTTTT,CASSERGGTNTGELFF
.,TRBJ1-6,few,TRBV6-5,14,TGTGCCAGCAGTTCGACCGGGTCAAATTCACCCCTCCACTTT,CASSSTGSNSPLHF
TRBD2,TRBJ2-3,.,TRBV6-5,14,TGTGCCAGCAGGGCTAGCGGGGGGTTCGATACGCAGTATTTT,CASRASGGFDTQYF
TRBD2,TRBJ2-1,.,TRBV7-8,15,TGTGCCAGCAGAACGAGCGGGGGGACCTACAATGAGCAGTTCTTC,CASRTSGGTYNEQFF
TRBD1,TRBJ1-2,.,TRBV28,13,TGTGCCAGCACCGAGACAGGGGGCTATGGCTACACCTTC,CASTETGGYGYTF
.,TRBJ2-3,.,TRBV7-2,14,TGTGCCAGCAGCGCGCGGGGCGTCACAGATACGCAGTATTTT,CASSARGVTDTQYF
.,TRBJ2-1,once,TRBV7-9,14,TGTGCCAGCAGCAGAACGCCGGGAGCGAATGAGCAGTTCTTC,CASSRTPGANEQFF
.,TRBJ1-6,.,TRBV5-6,15,TGTGCCAGCAGCTTGAGACAGTCCTATAATTCACCCCTCCACTTT,CASSLRQSYNSPLHF
.,TRBJ1-1,.,TRBV6-5,13,TGTGCCAGCAAGTGGGGGAGGGAAACTGAAGCTTTCTTT,CASKWGRETEAFF
.,TRBJ2-4,.,TRBV3-1/TRBV3-2,16,TGTGCCAGCAGCCTACCCCGAAGCGGAGCCAAAAACATTCAGTACTTC,CASSLPRSGAKNIQYF
.,TRBJ1-1,.,TRBV27,13,TGTGCCAGCAGTTTAGGGGCGGACCTGGGAGCTTTCTTT,CASSLGADLGAFF